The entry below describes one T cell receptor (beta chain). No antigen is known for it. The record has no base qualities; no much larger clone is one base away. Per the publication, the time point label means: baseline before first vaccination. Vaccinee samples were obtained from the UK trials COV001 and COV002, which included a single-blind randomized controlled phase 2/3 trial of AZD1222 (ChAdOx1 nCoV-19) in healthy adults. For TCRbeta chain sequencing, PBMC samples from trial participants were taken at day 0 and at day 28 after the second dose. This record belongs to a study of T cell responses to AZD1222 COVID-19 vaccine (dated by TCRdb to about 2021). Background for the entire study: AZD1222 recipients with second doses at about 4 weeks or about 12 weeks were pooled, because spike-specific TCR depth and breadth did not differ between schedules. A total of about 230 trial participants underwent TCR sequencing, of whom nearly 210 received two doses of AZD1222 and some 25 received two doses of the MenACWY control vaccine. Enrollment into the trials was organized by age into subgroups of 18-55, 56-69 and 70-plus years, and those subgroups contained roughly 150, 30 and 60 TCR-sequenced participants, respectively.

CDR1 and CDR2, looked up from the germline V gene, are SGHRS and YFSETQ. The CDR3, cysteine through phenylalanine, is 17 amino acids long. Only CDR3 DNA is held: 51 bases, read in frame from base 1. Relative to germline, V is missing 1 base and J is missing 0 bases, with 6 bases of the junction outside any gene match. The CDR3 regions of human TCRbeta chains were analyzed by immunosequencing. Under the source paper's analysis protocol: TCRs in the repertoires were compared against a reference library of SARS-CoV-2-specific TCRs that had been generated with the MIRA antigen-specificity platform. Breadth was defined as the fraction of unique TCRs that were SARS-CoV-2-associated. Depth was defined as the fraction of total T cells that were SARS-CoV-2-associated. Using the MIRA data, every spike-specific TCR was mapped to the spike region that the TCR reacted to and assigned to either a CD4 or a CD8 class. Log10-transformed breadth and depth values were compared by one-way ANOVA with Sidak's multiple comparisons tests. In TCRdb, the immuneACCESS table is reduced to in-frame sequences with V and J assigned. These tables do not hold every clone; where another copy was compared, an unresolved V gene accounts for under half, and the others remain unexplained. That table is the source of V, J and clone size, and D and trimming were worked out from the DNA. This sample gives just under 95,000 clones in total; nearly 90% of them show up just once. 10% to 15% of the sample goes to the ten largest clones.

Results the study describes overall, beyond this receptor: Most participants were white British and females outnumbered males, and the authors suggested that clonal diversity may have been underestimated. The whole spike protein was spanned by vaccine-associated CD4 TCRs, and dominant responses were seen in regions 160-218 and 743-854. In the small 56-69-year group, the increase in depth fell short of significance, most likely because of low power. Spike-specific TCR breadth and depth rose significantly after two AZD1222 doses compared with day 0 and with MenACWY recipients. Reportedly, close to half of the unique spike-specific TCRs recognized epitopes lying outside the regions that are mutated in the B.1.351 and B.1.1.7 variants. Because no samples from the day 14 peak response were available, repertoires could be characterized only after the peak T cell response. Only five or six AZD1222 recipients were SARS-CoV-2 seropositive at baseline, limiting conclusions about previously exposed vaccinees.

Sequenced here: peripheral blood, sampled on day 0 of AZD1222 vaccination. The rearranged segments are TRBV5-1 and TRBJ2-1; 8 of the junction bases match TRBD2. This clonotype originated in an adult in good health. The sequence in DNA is TGCGCCAGCAGCTTGAACGCGGGGGGTCACTCCTACAATGAGCAGTTCTTC. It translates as CASSLNAGGHSYNEQFF.